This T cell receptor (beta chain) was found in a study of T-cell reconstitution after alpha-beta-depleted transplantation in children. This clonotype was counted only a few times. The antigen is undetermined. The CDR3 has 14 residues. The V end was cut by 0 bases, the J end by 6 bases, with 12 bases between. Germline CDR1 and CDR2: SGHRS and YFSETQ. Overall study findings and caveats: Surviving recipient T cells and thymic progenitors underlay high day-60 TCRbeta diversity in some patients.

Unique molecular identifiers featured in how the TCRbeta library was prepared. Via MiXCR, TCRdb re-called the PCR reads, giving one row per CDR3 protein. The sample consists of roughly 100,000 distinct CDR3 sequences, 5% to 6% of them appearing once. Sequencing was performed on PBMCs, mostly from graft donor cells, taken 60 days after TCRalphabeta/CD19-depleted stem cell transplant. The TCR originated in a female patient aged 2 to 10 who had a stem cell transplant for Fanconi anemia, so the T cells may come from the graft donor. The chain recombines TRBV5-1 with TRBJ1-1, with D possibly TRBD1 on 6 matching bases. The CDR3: CASSLDREGAEAFF. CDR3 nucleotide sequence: TGCGCCAGCAGCTTGGACAGGGAGGGGGCTGAAGCTTTCTTT. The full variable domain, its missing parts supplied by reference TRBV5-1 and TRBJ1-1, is KAGVTQTPRYLIKTRGQQVTLSCSPISGHRSVSWYQQTPGQGLQFLFEYFSETQRNKGNFPGRFSGRQFSNSRSEMNVSTLELGDSALYLCASSLDREGAEAFFGQGTRLTVV.